The sequence of this TCR beta chain was determined in a study of T cells in Graves' hyperthyroidism and ophthalmopathy. Researchers took RNA transcripts and amplified the TCR beta CDR3 regions from them. TCR CDR3 regions were first amplified by RT-PCR with HTBI primers. TCRdb fed the multiplex PCR reads into MiXCR, producing one record per CDR3 protein. In the table there are over 300,000 distinct CDR3 sequences, approximately 13% of which are singletons. The CDR3 spans 14 residues. Trimming left V 3 bases short and J 2 bases short, with 13 bases between. Germline V gene lookup returns CDR1 GTSNPN and CDR2 SVGIG (reference sequence). There are a few counts of this clonotype. Absence of ophthalmopathy progression within 18 months defined stable Graves' hyperthyroidism. Subjects aged 18 to 65 presented with newly diagnosed hyperthyroidism of less than 2 months' duration. Exclusion followed for patients with uncontrolled infection, other autoimmune disease, pregnancy or lactation.

The sequenced material came from blood. The source is a woman aged 55-75 years with Graves' hyperthyroidism. The V call is TRBV30, the J call TRBJ1-2; no clear D. DNA for the CDR3: TGTGCCTGGAGCCCCCGGACGGGCAACTATGGCTACACCTTC. Protein: CAWSPRTGNYGYTF. The full variable domain, with the rest looked up from reference TRBV30 and TRBJ1-2, is SQTIHQWPATLVQPVGSPLSLECTVEGTSNPNLYWYRQAAGRGLQLLFYSVGIGQISSEVPQNLSASRPQDRQFILSSKKLLLSDSGFYLCAWSPRTGNYGYTFGSGTRLTVV.